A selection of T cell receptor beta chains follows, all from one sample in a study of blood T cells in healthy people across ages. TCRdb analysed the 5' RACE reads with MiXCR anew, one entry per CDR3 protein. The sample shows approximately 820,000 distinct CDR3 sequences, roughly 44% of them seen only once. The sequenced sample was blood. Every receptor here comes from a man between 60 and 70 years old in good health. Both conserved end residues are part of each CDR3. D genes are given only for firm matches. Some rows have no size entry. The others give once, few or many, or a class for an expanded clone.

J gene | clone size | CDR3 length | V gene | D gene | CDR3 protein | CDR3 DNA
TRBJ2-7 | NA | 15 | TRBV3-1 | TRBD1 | CTSSLGIGQGYEQYF | TGTACCAGCAGCTTGGGAATAGGACAGGGGTACGAGCAGTACTTC
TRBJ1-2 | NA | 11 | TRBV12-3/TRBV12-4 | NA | CATNKPRGYTF | TGTGCCACGAATAAGCCTAGGGGCTACACCTTC
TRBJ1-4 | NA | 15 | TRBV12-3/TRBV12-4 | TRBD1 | CASSTGTGGREKLFF | TGTGCCAGCAGTACCGGGACAGGGGGAAGGGAAAAACTGTTTTTT
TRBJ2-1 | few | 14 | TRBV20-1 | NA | CSARDSRFYNEQFF | TGCAGTGCTAGAGACAGTAGGTTTTACAATGAGCAGTTCTTC
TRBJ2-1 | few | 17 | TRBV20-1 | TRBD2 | CSARAPESGGQYNEQFF | TGCAGTGCTAGAGCCCCGGAGAGCGGGGGGCAGTACAATGAGCAGTTCTTC
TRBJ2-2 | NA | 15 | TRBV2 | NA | CASSENGGYTGELFF | TGTGCCAGCAGTGAGAATGGTGGATACACCGGGGAGCTGTTTTTT
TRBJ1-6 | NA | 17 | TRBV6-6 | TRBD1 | CASSYGGRGIYNSPLHF | TGTGCCAGCAGTTACGGCGGCAGGGGGATCTATAATTCACCCCTCCACTTT
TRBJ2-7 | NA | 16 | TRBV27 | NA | CASSLARTLPSYEQYF | TGTGCCAGCAGTTTAGCCAGGACATTACCCTCCTACGAGCAGTACTTC
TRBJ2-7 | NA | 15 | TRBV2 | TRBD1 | CASSWMTGVSYEQYF | TGTGCCAGCAGCTGGATGACAGGGGTCTCCTACGAGCAGTACTTC
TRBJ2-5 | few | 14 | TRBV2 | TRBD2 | CASSQTSGEETQYF | TGTGCCAGCAGTCAGACTAGCGGGGAAGAGACCCAGTACTTC
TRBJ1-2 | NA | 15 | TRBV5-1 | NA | CASSPGGESNYGYTF | TGCGCCAGCAGCCCTGGTGGGGAGTCTAACTATGGCTACACCTTC
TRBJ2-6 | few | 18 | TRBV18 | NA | CASSLIRASSSGANVLTF | TGTGCCAGCTCACTAATACGGGCCAGCAGCTCTGGGGCCAACGTCCTGACTTTC
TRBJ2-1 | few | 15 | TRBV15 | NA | CATSRGAGTYNEQFF | TGTGCCACCAGCAGAGGAGCAGGCACTTACAATGAGCAGTTCTTC
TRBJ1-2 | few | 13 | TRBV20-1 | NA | CSAARGANYGYTF | TGCAGTGCAGCCCGGGGAGCTAACTATGGCTACACCTTC
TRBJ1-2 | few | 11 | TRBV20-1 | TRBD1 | CSAGQGGGYTF | TGCAGTGCGGGACAGGGTGGCGGCTACACCTTC
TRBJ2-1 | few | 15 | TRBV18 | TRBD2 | CASSPWTSGGDEQFF | TGTGCCAGCTCACCCTGGACTAGCGGGGGAGATGAGCAGTTCTTC
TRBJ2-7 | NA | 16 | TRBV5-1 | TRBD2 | CASNPLGSGGPNEQYF | TGCGCCAGTAACCCCTTGGGTAGCGGGGGCCCAAATGAGCAGTACTTC
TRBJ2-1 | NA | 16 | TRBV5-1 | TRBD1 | CASSLATGSNFNEQFF | TGCGCCAGCAGCTTGGCGACAGGGTCAAACTTCAATGAGCAGTTCTTC
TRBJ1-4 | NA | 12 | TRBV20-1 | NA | CSADRGHKKLFF | TGCAGTGCCGACCGGGGTCATAAAAAACTGTTTTTT
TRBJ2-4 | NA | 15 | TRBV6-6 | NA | CASSPGPGAKNIQYF | TGTGCCAGCAGTCCCGGACCGGGTGCCAAAAACATTCAGTACTTC
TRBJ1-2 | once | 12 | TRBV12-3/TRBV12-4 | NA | CACSPTNYGYTF | TGTGCCTGCAGCCCCACTAACTATGGCTACACCTTC
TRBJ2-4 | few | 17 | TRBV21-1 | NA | CASSTQRGPYTENIQYF | TGTGCCAGCAGCACCCAACGAGGTCCATATACCGAAAACATTCAGTACTTC
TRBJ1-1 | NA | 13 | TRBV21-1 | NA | CARAADGGTEAFF | TGTGCCAGAGCGGCAGACGGGGGGACTGAAGCTTTCTTT
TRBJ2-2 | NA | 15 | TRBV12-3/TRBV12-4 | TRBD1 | CASRPGGRDTGELFF | TGTGCCAGCAGACCAGGGGGCCGGGACACCGGGGAGCTGTTTTTT
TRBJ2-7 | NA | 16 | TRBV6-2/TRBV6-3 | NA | CASSSDPHLRTYEQYF | TGTGCCAGCAGTTCGGATCCTCACCTTCGGACCTACGAGCAGTACTTC
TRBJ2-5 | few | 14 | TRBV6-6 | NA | CASSYAKGQETQYF | TGTGCCAGCAGTTACGCAAAGGGGCAAGAGACCCAGTACTTC
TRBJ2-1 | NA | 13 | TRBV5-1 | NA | CASSLASLYEQFF | TGCGCCAGCAGCTTGGCCTCATTGTATGAGCAGTTCTTC
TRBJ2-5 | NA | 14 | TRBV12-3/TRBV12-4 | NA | CASSLLGPHGTQYF | TGTGCCAGCAGTTTGTTGGGACCTCACGGGACCCAGTACTTC
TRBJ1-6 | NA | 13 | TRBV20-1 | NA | CSARGTEGSPLHF | TGCAGTGCTAGAGGGACAGAGGGGTCACCCCTCCACTTT
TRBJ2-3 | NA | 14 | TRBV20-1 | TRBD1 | CSAEHRGQADTQYF | TGCAGTGCTGAACACAGGGGGCAGGCAGATACGCAGTATTTT
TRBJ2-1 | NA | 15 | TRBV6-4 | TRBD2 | CASSENGGAYNEQFF | TGTGCCAGCAGTGAAAACGGGGGGGCCTACAATGAGCAGTTCTTC
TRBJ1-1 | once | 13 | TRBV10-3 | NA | CAISGEGESSAFF | TGTGCCATCAGTGGGGAGGGGGAGAGCTCAGCTTTCTTT
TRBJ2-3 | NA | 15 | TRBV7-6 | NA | CASSLGPRGTDTQYF | TGTGCCAGCAGCTTAGGCCCCAGGGGCACAGATACGCAGTATTTT
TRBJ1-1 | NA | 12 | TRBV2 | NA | CASRRMNTEAFF | TGTGCCAGCAGGAGGATGAACACTGAAGCTTTCTTT
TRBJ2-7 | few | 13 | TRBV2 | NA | CASTLGHGSEQYF | TGTGCCAGCACCCTGGGACACGGTAGCGAGCAGTACTTC
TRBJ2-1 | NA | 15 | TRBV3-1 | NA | CASSQWLGSGNEQFF | TGTGCCAGCAGCCAATGGCTGGGCTCTGGCAATGAGCAGTTCTTC
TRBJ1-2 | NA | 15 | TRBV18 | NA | CASSPPVESNYGYTF | TGTGCCAGCTCACCCCCAGTAGAGTCTAACTATGGCTACACCTTC
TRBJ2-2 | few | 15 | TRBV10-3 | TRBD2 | CAIRSGTSSYGELFF | TGTGCCATCAGATCCGGGACTAGCAGCTACGGGGAGCTGTTTTTT
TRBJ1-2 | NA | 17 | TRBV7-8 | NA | CASSSQGLLTNFYGYTF | TGTGCCAGCAGCTCACAGGGTCTTCTCACCAATTTCTATGGCTACACCTTC
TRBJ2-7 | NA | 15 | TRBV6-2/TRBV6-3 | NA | CASSPPPTGDYEQYF | TGTGCCAGCAGCCCTCCCCCGACAGGCGATTACGAGCAGTACTTC
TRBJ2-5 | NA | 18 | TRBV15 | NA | CVTSSGGLRIYGQETQYF | TGTGTCACCAGCAGTGGGGGTTTGAGGATTTACGGTCAAGAGACCCAGTACTTC
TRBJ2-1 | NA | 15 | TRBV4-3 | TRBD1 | CASSRGTGSSNEQFF | TGCGCCAGCAGCCGAGGGACAGGGAGTTCCAATGAGCAGTTCTTC
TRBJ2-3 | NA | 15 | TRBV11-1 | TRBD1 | CASSFPGQGKDTQYF | TGTGCCAGCAGCTTTCCGGGACAGGGGAAAGATACGCAGTATTTT
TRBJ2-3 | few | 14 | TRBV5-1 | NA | CASSGADPTDTQYF | TGCGCCAGCAGCGGAGCTGACCCCACAGATACGCAGTATTTT
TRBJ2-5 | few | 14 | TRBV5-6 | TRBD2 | CASSLEPSGETQYF | TGTGCCAGCAGCTTGGAACCTAGCGGTGAGACCCAGTACTTC